The 10 T cell receptor beta chains presented below share a single source sample, sequenced in a study of cytomegalovirus exposure and HLA in healthy donors. With 60 Vbeta and 13 Jbeta primers, the PCR was carried out. The assay was immunoSEQ multiplex PCR, and TCRdb's table has in-frame clones only and misses some. This sample has 150,000 or so clones, with roughly three quarters found just once. The sample was PBMCs. Source of these receptors: a woman aged 40-49 years in good health and CMV-seropositive.

This chain connects TRBV6-1 to TRBJ1-2; D unresolved. The CDR3 covers 14 residues. Between the trimmed V and J ends, which lost 1 base and 8 bases, there was a span of 14 bases. The germline V gene has CDR1 MNHNS and CDR2 SASEGT. The CDR3 region is CASSEVLGVGGYTF. CDR3 bases: TGTGCCAGCAGTGAAGTTCTCGGGGTAGGGGGCTACACCTTC.

In the case of this clone: Germline is not matched at one junction end, which may reflect a read error. The chain recombines TRBV28 with TRBJ1-5, with D uncertain. The CDR3 has 15 amino acids. The germline V gene has CDR1 MDHEN and CDR2 SYDVKM. The CDR3 DNA reads as TGTGCCAGCAGTTTACCGGCCTTTGACAATCAGCCCCAGCATTTC. Amino acid sequence: CASSLPAFDNQPQHF.

This sequence joins TRBV9 and TRBJ1-5; 12 bases line up with TRBD1. The CDR3 is 14 amino acids. Per germline, CDR1 SGDLS and CDR2 YYNGEE. Trimming cost V 4 bases and J 7 bases; bases outside gene matches: 3. The CDR3 region has the DNA TGTGCCAGCAGCCGCGGGACAGGGGGCCAGCCCCAGCATTTT. It is translated as CASSRGTGGQPQHF.

The chain recombines TRBV19 with TRBJ1-4, with D possibly being TRBD1 (5 bases). Between the trimmed V and J ends, which lost 5 bases and 8 bases, there was a span of 15 bases. The CDR3 sequence is 14 residues long. Germline V CDR1 and CDR2: LNHDA, SQIVND (reference sequence). In DNA form, the CDR3 reads TGTGCCAGTAGTCCGGGGGGAATGAGAGAAAAACTGTTTTTT. It codes for CASSPGGMREKLFF. The full variable domain, rest sourced from reference TRBV19 and TRBJ1-4, is DGGITQSPKYLFRKEGQNVTLSCEQNLNHDAMYWYRQDPGQGLRLIYYSQIVNDFQKGDIAEGYSVSREKKESFPLTVTSAQKNPTAFYLCASSPGGMREKLFFGSGTQLSVL.

The chain recombines TRBV2 with TRBJ2-3; D not resolved. The CDR3 consists of 14 residues. Trimming took 6 bases from V and 1 from J, leaving 11 bases between them. The V gene's germline CDR1 is SNHLY and CDR2 FYNNEI. CDR3 coding DNA: TGTGCCAGCAGGGATGGGCGTGGCACAGATACGCAGTATTTT. Its translation is CASRDGRGTDTQYF.

The genes are TRBV7-2 and TRBJ2-5, with 7 bases lining up with TRBD2. Germline trimming cut 5 bases from V and 7 bases from J; bases unmatched to any gene: 13. Germline CDR1 SGHTA, CDR2 FQGNSA. CDR3 length: 15 residues. CDR3 sequence (DNA): TGTGCCAGCAGCCCTGCCCGGGGGGAGAGAGGGACCCAGTACTTC. Translated, it gives CASSPARGERGTQYF. Together with reference TRBV7-2 and TRBJ2-5, the CDR3 gives the full variable domain: GAGVSQSPSNKVTEKGKDVELRCDPISGHTALYWYRQSLGQGLEFLIYFQGNSAPDKSGLPSDRFSAERTGGSVSTLTIQRTQQEDSAVYLCASSPARGERGTQYFGPGTRLLVL.

The rearrangement joins TRBV5-1 to TRBJ1-1, with TRBD1 as a possible D gene (6 bases). This CDR3 contains 14 residues. Germline V gene sequence: CDR1 SGHRS, CDR2 YFSETQ. Trimming removed 3 bases from V and 1 base from J, with 10 bases in between. This CDR3 is CASSWSQGNTEAFF. The CDR3 DNA is TGCGCCAGCAGCTGGTCACAGGGGAACACTGAAGCTTTCTTT.

J is TRBJ1-4 and V is TRBV6-1; D ambiguous. The V end was cut by 2 bases, the J end by 5 bases, with 9 bases between. Germline CDR1 is MNHNS and CDR2 is SASEGT. The CDR3 extends over 14 amino acids. CDR3 sequence (DNA): TGTGCCAGCAGTGAACCCGGGTGGAATGAAAAACTGTTTTTT. As protein: CASSEPGWNEKLFF.

The chain joins TRBV6-5 to TRBJ2-5, with TRBD1 matching over 10 bases. The J call could be wrong; TRBJ2-7 is a better fit for the DNA end. This CDR3 spans 14 amino acids. The germline gives CDR1 MNHEY, CDR2 SVGAGI. The CDR3 sequence is CASSYSTGGDEQYF. The CDR3 DNA is TGTGCCAGCAGTTACTCGACAGGGGGCGACGAGCAGTACTTC.

The V and J genes are TRBV6-5 and TRBJ2-5; possibly TRBD1 or TRBD2 for D (5 bases each). The tail of the sequence fits TRBJ2-7 better, so the J call may be wrong. This CDR3 has 12 amino acids. Per the germline V gene, CDR1 is MNHEY and CDR2 is SVGAGI. For the CDR3, the DNA is TGTGCCAGCAGTTACCTTGGGGGCGAGCAGTACTTC. It translates to CASSYLGGEQYF.